This T cell receptor (beta chain) was identified during a study of beta chain features in type 1 diabetes. The CDR3 length is 15 residues. V dropped 1 base and J dropped 2 bases, with 13 bases sitting between them. Germline values: CDR1 SGDLS, CDR2 YYNGEE. Sort purity for all populations was recorded as exceeding 98%. This clone was seen more than once but under ten times. The sequenced template was cDNA made from the entire isolated RNA. Measured with immunoSEQ multiplex PCR; TCRdb has only the in-frame clones, and not every one. The sample lists around 190,000 clones; about an eighth were seen once. V and J are TRBV9 and TRBJ2-7; TRBD2 is a possible D gene (5 bases). This sequence originates from a woman between 18 and 29 years old in good health. Material for sequencing was central memory CD4+ T cells from blood. The DNA of the CDR3 is TGTGCCAGCAGCGTATCTCCCGGGAACCCCTACGAGCAGTACTTC. Amino acid sequence: CASSVSPGNPYEQYF. Based on the CDR3 plus reference TRBV9 and TRBJ2-7, the full variable domain is DSGVTQTPKHLITATGQRVTLRCSPRSGDLSVYWYQQSLDQGLQFLIQYYNGEERAKGNILERFSAQQFPDLHSELNLSSLELGDSALYFCASSVSPGNPYEQYFGPGTRLTVT.